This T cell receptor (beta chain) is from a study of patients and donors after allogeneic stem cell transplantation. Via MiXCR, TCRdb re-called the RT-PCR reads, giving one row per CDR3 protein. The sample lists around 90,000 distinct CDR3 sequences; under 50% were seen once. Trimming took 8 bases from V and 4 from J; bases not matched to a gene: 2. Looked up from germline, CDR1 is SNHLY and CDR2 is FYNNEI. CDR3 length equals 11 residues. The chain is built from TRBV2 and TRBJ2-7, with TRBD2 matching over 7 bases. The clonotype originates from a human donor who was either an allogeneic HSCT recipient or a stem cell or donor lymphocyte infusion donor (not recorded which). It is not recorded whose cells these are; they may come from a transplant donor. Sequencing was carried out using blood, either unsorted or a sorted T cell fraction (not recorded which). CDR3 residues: CASLSGYEQYF. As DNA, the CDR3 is TGTGCCAGCCTTAGCGGGTACGAGCAGTACTTC.